This TCR beta chain stems from a study of cytomegalovirus exposure and HLA in healthy donors. Findings and limits, study-wide: The study labeled about 160 TCR beta chains cytomegalovirus-associated. Follow-up analysis later connected one missense variant in DCLRE1C with trimming of TCR beta V- and J-genes.

Primers included in the PCR were 60 Vbeta and 13 Jbeta primers. Here immunoSEQ multiplex PCR was the method, and the copy in TCRdb shows in-frame clones only, minus some. The table includes under 200,000 clones, 70% to 85% detected once. From germline, CDR1 is LGHNA and CDR2 YSLEER. CDR3 length: 16 amino acids. The V and J ends lost 3 bases and 3 bases, in that order; junction bases with no gene match: 7. This clone was seen a handful of times. Its cognate antigen is unknown. Material: PBMCs. The gene calls are TRBV4-3 and TRBJ2-3; 9 bases are shared with TRBD2. This sequence originates from a man aged 40-49 years in good health and CMV-seropositive. The CDR3 DNA reads as TGCGCCAGCAGCCAGTTAGCGGGAGTAAATACAGATACGCAGTATTTT. The encoded protein is CASSQLAGVNTDTQYF.